This TCR beta chain was sequenced for a study of Tregs in tolerant kidney transplant recipients. Overall study context: The nonmyeloablative bone marrow transplants came from related graft donors, with transient mixed chimerism.

The repertoire was sequenced with immunoSEQ multiplex PCR; TCRdb's copy has only in-frame clones and lacks some. Of 90,000 to 120,000 clones listed, roughly 90% are singletons. CDR1 and CDR2 from the germline V gene are SQVTM and ANQGSEA. V was cut by 1 base and J by 4 bases, with 11 bases left in between. This CDR3 is 14 amino acids long. CD4+CD25+CD127- Tregs, CD4+CD25- non-Tregs, CD4 and CD8 cells were sorted. Study outcomes and limitations: For some patients, primers changed over time, blocking nucleotide-level comparison. This study did not directly address biological reproducibility.

As regards this clone: As yet, its antigen is unknown.

The rearrangement joins TRBV29-1 to TRBJ2-1; D might be TRBD1 (7 bases). The receptor was derived from a human donor who received a combined kidney and bone marrow transplant. The sequencing used CD4+ T cells from blood, collected before the transplant. CDR3 bases: TGCAGCGTTGAAGCTGCAGGGGGGTACAATGAGCAGTTCTTC. It encodes CSVEAAGGYNEQFF.